A selection of T cell receptor beta chains follows, all from one sample in a study of blood T cell repertoires in COVID-19. Method: immunoSEQ multiplex PCR; TCRdb's copy keeps in-frame clones and lacks some. The repertoire consists of about 330,000 clones, with around 87% occurring once and the leading ten covering less than 6%. Sequenced sample: PBMCs or T cells enriched from blood (not recorded which). These receptors were taken from a woman aged 25 to 39 who had recovered from COVID-19. The CDR3 runs from the conserved cysteine through the conserved F or W. D genes are given only for firm matches. Clone size is stated in some rows and not others, as once, few, many or a class when expanded.

j_gene: TRBJ2-5; d_gene: TRBD2; abundance: -; v_gene: TRBV6-2/TRBV6-3; CDR3aa: CASSYSASGIQETQYF; CDR3nt: TGTGCCAGCAGTTACTCAGCTAGCGGTATTCAAGAGACCCAGTACTTC
j_gene: TRBJ2-5; d_gene: TRBD2; abundance: -; v_gene: TRBV7-8; CDR3aa: CASTTGGGYEETQYF; CDR3nt: TGTGCCAGCACCACTGGCGGGGGGTATGAAGAGACCCAGTACTTC
j_gene: TRBJ2-5; d_gene: -; abundance: -; v_gene: TRBV10-3; CDR3aa: CAISESGGETQYF; CDR3nt: TGTGCCATCAGTGAGTCAGGAGGGGAGACCCAGTACTTC
j_gene: TRBJ2-7; d_gene: -; abundance: -; v_gene: TRBV6-5; CDR3aa: CATRPSDGSYEQYF; CDR3nt: TGTGCCACCAGACCCTCGGACGGGAGTTACGAGCAGTACTTC
j_gene: TRBJ1-1; d_gene: TRBD1; abundance: -; v_gene: TRBV6-5; CDR3aa: CASNFGQGGVAFF; CDR3nt: TGTGCCAGCAATTTCGGACAGGGAGGCGTAGCTTTCTTT
j_gene: TRBJ1-1; d_gene: TRBD1; abundance: -; v_gene: TRBV7-3; CDR3aa: CASSPGQGLVAFF; CDR3nt: TGTGCCAGCAGCCCGGGACAGGGGTTGGTGGCTTTCTTT
j_gene: TRBJ1-2; d_gene: -; abundance: -; v_gene: TRBV5-5; CDR3aa: CASSLQGERGYGYTF; CDR3nt: TGTGCCAGCAGCTTGCAGGGCGAAAGAGGCTATGGCTACACCTTC
j_gene: TRBJ2-7; d_gene: -; abundance: -; v_gene: TRBV19; CDR3aa: CASSSGQSGTIYEQYF; CDR3nt: TGTGCCAGTAGTTCTGGACAGTCGGGCACAATTTACGAGCAGTACTTC
j_gene: TRBJ2-2; d_gene: TRBD2; abundance: -; v_gene: TRBV10-3; CDR3aa: CAISAAGGQNTGELFF; CDR3nt: TGTGCCATCAGTGCAGCGGGGGGCCAGAACACCGGGGAGCTGTTTTTT
j_gene: TRBJ2-5; d_gene: TRBD2; abundance: -; v_gene: TRBV5-5; CDR3aa: CASSLRTSGGVETQYF; CDR3nt: TGTGCCAGCAGCTTGCGGACTAGCGGGGGGGTTGAGACCCAGTACTTC
j_gene: TRBJ2-1; d_gene: TRBD2; abundance: -; v_gene: TRBV2; CDR3aa: CASSELPYVDLSGLAGWDEQFF; CDR3nt: TGTGCCAGCAGTGAATTACCTTACGTGGATTTGTCGGGACTAGCGGGGTGGGATGAGCAGTTCTTC
j_gene: TRBJ2-3; d_gene: TRBD1; abundance: -; v_gene: TRBV5-4; CDR3aa: CASSAETDRYTDTQYF; CDR3nt: TGTGCCAGCAGCGCTGAAACGGACAGGTACACAGATACGCAGTATTTT
j_gene: TRBJ2-5; d_gene: -; abundance: -; v_gene: TRBV21-1; CDR3aa: CASSKNLSIAGGRPQETQYF; CDR3nt: TGTGCCAGCAGCAAAAACCTATCTATAGCGGGGGGGCGCCCCCAAGAGACCCAGTACTTC
j_gene: TRBJ1-5; d_gene: TRBD1; abundance: -; v_gene: TRBV11-2; CDR3aa: CASSLVGTGGWSNQPQHF; CDR3nt: TGTGCCAGCAGCTTAGTTGGGACAGGGGGCTGGAGCAATCAGCCCCAGCATTTT
j_gene: TRBJ2-3; d_gene: TRBD2; abundance: -; v_gene: TRBV12-5; CDR3aa: CASGLSLAGTQYF; CDR3nt: TGTGCTAGTGGTTTATCCCTAGCGGGGACGCAGTATTTT
j_gene: TRBJ1-3; d_gene: -; abundance: once; v_gene: TRBV5-1; CDR3aa: CARGYGAGGNTIYF; CDR3nt: TGCGCCAGAGGGTATGGGGCCGGGGGAAACACCATATATTTT
j_gene: TRBJ2-1; d_gene: -; abundance: -; v_gene: TRBV6-6; CDR3aa: CASRAGAEQFF; CDR3nt: TGTGCCAGCAGGGCAGGGGCTGAGCAGTTCTTC
j_gene: TRBJ2-5; d_gene: TRBD2; abundance: -; v_gene: TRBV5-6; CDR3aa: CASNWGGQETQYF; CDR3nt: TGTGCCAGCAACTGGGGAGGGCAAGAGACCCAGTACTTC
j_gene: TRBJ2-7; d_gene: TRBD2; abundance: -; v_gene: TRBV5-4; CDR3aa: CASSTDQRGEQYF; CDR3nt: TGTGCCAGCAGCACCGACCAGCGGGGCGAGCAGTACTTC
j_gene: TRBJ1-5; d_gene: TRBD1; abundance: -; v_gene: TRBV30; CDR3aa: CAWSVTGDQPQHF; CDR3nt: TGTGCCTGGAGTGTAACAGGGGATCAGCCCCAGCATTTT
j_gene: TRBJ2-3; d_gene: TRBD2; abundance: -; v_gene: TRBV5-1; CDR3aa: CASSLGGGRSDTQYF; CDR3nt: TGCGCCAGCAGCTTGGGCGGGGGGAGATCAGATACGCAGTATTTT
j_gene: TRBJ1-2; d_gene: -; abundance: -; v_gene: TRBV19; CDR3aa: CASTEMSRNYGYTF; CDR3nt: TGTGCCAGTACCGAGATGTCCCGTAACTATGGCTACACCTTC